The sequence of this T cell receptor (beta chain) was determined in a study of T-cell memory formation after mild COVID-19. Points from the study as a whole: A balance of CD4 and CD8 characterized clones contracting day 15 to 85, whereas later expanders leaned CD4+.

In TCRdb, the 5' RACE reads were re-called with MiXCR into one record per CDR3 protein. The table records 65,000 to 95,000 distinct CDR3 sequences, around 13% of them present only once. On this clonotype itself: Its antigen is still unknown.

From germline, CDR1 is MNHNY and CDR2 SVGAGI (reference sequence). V lost 5 bases and J 7 bases, leaving 11 bases between the germline ends. The CDR3 loop spans 12 amino acids. Specimen: PBMCs or a T cell subset sorted from them (not recorded which). The receptor comes from a young man who had mild COVID-19 (a few samples of this study predate the infection). Cell type and time point are not known. The gene calls are TRBV6-6 and TRBJ1-2, with D perhaps TRBD1 (6 bases). Written as DNA, the CDR3 is TGTGCCAGCAGTCGAGGGGGGAGTGGCTACACCTTC. Amino acid sequence: CASSRGGSGYTF.